This entry lists 9 T cell receptor beta chains sequenced from one sample in a study of cytomegalovirus exposure and HLA in healthy donors. The PCR made use of 60 Vbeta and 13 Jbeta primers. Using immunoSEQ multiplex PCR, the repertoire was profiled, and TCRdb retains in-frame clones only, with some absent. Here the sample spans about 130,000 clones, roughly 82% being singletons. What was sequenced was PBMCs. Receptor source: a man aged 50 to 60 in good health and CMV-seronegative.

The gene calls are TRBV6-5 and TRBJ2-1; D might be TRBD1 (6 bases). The CDR3 runs to 12 residues. The germline gives CDR1 MNHEY, CDR2 SVGAGI. V was pared by 7 bases and J by 7 bases, with 11 bases between. CDR3: CASTATGNEQFF. CDR3 nucleotides: TGTGCCAGCACCGCCACAGGGAATGAGCAGTTCTTC.

The chain links TRBV27 to TRBJ1-1; D is perhaps TRBD1 (6 bases). The CDR3 runs to 13 residues. Germline loops: CDR1 MNHEY, CDR2 SMNVEV (reference sequence). V was clipped by 8 bases and J by 0 bases, with 10 bases between them. CDR3 sequence reads: CASSQGLNTEAFF. The CDR3 DNA reads as TGTGCCAGCTCACAGGGTTTGAACACTGAAGCTTTCTTT.

The chain links TRBV6-5 to TRBJ1-1, with 7 bases identical to TRBD1. The junction had 10 bases not matched to a gene; V was cut back by 6 bases and J by 3 bases. The germline V gene encodes CDR1 MNHEY and CDR2 SVGAGI. This CDR3 spans 15 amino acids. The CDR3 reads CASRKGQLTDTEAFF. The CDR3 DNA follows: TGTGCCAGCAGAAAGGGACAGCTTACCGACACTGAAGCTTTCTTT.

This chain uses TRBV7-9 with TRBJ1-3; TRBD1 is a possible D gene (5 bases). The CDR3 runs to 15 residues. Germline CDR1 and CDR2: SEHNR and FQNEAQ (reference sequence). V lost 2 bases and J lost 6, with 14 bases in between. CDR3 region: CASSLRYGGENTIYF. CDR3 nucleotide sequence: TGTGCCAGCAGCTTACGTTATGGAGGGGAAAACACCATATATTTT.

This chain joins TRBV12-5 and TRBJ2-2; 8 bases are a match to TRBD2. The CDR3 contains 14 residues. Germline V CDR1 and CDR2: LGHNT, FRNRAP. Trimming removed 6 bases from V and 3 bases from J; junction bases left unmatched: 3. The CDR3 DNA is TGTGCTAGTGGCATCGGGGGGGACACCGGGGAGCTGTTTTTT. It translates to CASGIGGDTGELFF.

This clone came up once. The chain combines TRBV29-1 with TRBJ2-1; perhaps TRBD2 as D (5 bases). Trimming stripped 6 bases from V and 0 bases from J, with 21 bases between. The CDR3 totals 17 residues. Germline assignment: CDR1 SQVTM and CDR2 ANQGSEA. The CDR3 sequence: CSVEGLYGWGSYNEQFF. In DNA, the CDR3 is TGCAGCGTCGAGGGATTGTACGGGTGGGGCTCCTACAATGAGCAGTTCTTC.

This chain uses TRBV11-2 with TRBJ1-6; D perhaps matches TRBD1 (6 bases). The CDR3 is 14 amino acids. Trimming left V 5 bases short and J 14 bases short, with 19 bases between. The germline V gene has CDR1 SGHAT and CDR2 FQNNGV. The CDR3: CASSGRGGIPTLHF. The CDR3 DNA sequence: TGTGCCAGCAGCGGAAGGGGGGGAATTCCGACCCTCCACTTT. Variable domain in full (rest from reference TRBV11-2 and TRBJ1-6): EAGVAQSPRYKIIEKRQSVAFWCNPISGHATLYWYQQILGQGPKLLIQFQNNGVVDDSQLPKDRFSAERLKGVDSTLKIQPAKLEDSAVYLCASSGRGGIPTLHFGNGTRLTVT.

The V and J genes are TRBV9 and TRBJ2-1; 10 bases line up with TRBD2. Germline loops: CDR1 SGDLS, CDR2 YYNGEE. Trimming removed 1 base from V and 5 bases from J; junction bases left unmatched: 9. The length of the CDR3 is 17 residues. CDR3 region: CASSVTVSGGIDNEQFF. The CDR3 DNA reads as TGTGCCAGCAGCGTAACCGTTAGCGGGGGGATCGACAATGAGCAGTTCTTC.

The V call is TRBV6-5, the J call TRBJ2-2; maybe TRBD1 (6 bases). The assigned J gene may be wrong: the sequence end matches TRBJ1-3 better. CDR3 length equals 15 residues. Germline CDR1 is MNHEY and CDR2 is SVGAGI. CDR3 region: CASSYTGRSGNTIYF. DNA of the CDR3: TGTGCCAGCAGTTACACAGGGCGCTCTGGAAACACCATATATTTT.